This T cell receptor (beta chain) was found in a study of CD8 T cells in Susac syndrome. This CDR3 is built from 14 residues. V lost 6 bases and J lost 4, with 16 bases in between. The germline V gene encodes CDR1 SNHLY and CDR2 FYNNEI. TCR beta sequencing covered blood CD8+ and CD4+ T cells. While CD8+ and CD4+ T cells were isolated negatively, TEMRA cells were enriched by FACS. An input of about 0.45 to 1 ug of RNA was subjected to reverse transcription using random hexamers. TCRdb recomputed calls from the immunoSEQ multiplex PCR reads with MiXCR, one row per CDR3 protein. Here the sample spans 250,000 or so distinct CDR3 sequences, about 93% being singletons. This clonotype was detected only once.

This chain joins TRBV2 and TRBJ2-7; a weak D match, TRBD1 (5 bases). The material sequenced was CD4+ T cells from PBMCs. The sequence derives from a human donor with multiple sclerosis. The CDR3 region is CASRRQFRAYEQYF. The DNA of the CDR3 is TGTGCCAGCAGAAGACAGTTCCGGGCTTACGAGCAGTACTTC.